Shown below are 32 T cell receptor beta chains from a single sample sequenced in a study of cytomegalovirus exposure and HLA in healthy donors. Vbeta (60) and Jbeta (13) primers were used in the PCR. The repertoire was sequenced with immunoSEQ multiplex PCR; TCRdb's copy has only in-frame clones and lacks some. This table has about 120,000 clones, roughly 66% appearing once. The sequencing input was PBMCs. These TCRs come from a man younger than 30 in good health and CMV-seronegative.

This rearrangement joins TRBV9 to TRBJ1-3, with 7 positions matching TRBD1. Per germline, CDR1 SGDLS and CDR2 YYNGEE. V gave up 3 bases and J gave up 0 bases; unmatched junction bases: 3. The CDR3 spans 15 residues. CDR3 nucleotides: TGTGCCAGCAGCGCGGGACAGAGCTCTGGAAACACCATATATTTT. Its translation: CASSAGQSSGNTIYF.

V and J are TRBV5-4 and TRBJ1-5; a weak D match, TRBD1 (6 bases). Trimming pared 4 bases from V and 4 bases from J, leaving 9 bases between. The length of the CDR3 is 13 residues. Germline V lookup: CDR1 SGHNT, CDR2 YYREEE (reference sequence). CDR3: CASSPGQNQPQHF. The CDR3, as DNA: TGTGCCAGCAGCCCAGGACAGAATCAGCCCCAGCATTTT.

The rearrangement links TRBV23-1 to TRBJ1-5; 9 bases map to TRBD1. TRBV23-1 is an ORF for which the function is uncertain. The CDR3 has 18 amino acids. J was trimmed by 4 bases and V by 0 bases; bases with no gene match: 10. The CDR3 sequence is CASSQSLQGAQKNQPQHF. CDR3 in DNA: TGCGCCAGCAGTCAATCGTTACAGGGGGCCCAGAAAAATCAGCCCCAGCATTTT.

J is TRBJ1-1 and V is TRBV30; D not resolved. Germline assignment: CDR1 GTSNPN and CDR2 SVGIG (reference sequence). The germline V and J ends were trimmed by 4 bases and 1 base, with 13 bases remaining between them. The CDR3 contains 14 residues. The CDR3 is CAWTFGLSNTEAFF. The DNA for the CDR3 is TGTGCCTGGACCTTCGGACTGTCGAACACTGAAGCTTTCTTT.

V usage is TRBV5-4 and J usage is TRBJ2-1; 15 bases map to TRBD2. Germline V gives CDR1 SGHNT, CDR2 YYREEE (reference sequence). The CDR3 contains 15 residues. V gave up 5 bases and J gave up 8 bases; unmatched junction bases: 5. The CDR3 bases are TGTGCCAGCAGGGCGGGACTAGCGGGGGGCGATGAGCAGTTCTTC. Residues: CASRAGLAGGDEQFF. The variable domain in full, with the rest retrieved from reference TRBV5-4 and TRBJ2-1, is ETGVTQSPTHLIKTRGQQVTLRCSSQSGHNTVSWYQQALGQGPQFIFQYYREEENGRGNFPPRFSGLQFPNYSSELNVNALELDDSALYLCASRAGLAGGDEQFFGPGTRLTVL.

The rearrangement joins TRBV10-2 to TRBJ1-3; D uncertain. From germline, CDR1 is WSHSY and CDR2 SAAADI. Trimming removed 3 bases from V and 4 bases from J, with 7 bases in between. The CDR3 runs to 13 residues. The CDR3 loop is CASSETGGNTIYF. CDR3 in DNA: TGCGCCAGCAGTGAAACGGGAGGAAACACCATATATTTT.

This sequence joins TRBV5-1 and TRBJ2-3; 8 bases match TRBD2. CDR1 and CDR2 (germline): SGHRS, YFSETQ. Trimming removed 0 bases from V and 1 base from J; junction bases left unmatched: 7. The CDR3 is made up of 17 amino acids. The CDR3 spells CASSLEVPGGGTDTQYF. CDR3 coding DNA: TGCGCCAGCAGCTTGGAGGTTCCGGGAGGGGGCACAGATACGCAGTATTTT.

The CDR3: CAWSVLGRRGDTQYF. The CDR3 DNA sequence: TGTGCCTGGAGTGTACTCGGGCGTCGGGGGGATACGCAGTATTTT. J is TRBJ2-3 and V is TRBV30, with D possibly being TRBD2 (6 bases). CDR1 and CDR2 (germline): GTSNPN, SVGIG (reference sequence). This CDR3 has 15 residues. V lost 0 bases and J lost 6, with 16 bases in between.

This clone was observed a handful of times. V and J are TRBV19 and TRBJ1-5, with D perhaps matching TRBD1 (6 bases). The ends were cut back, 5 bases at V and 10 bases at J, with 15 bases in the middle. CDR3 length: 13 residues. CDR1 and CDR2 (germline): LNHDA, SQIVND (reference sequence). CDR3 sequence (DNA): TGTGCCAGTAGTGTGTCAGGGGTTCTCCCCCAGCATTTT. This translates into CASSVSGVLPQHF.

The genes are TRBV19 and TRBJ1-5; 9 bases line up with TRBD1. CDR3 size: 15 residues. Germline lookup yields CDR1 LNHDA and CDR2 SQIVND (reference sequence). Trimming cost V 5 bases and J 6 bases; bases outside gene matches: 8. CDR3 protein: CASSRDRAYGQPQHF. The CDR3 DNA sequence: TGTGCCAGTAGTCGGGACAGGGCGTACGGTCAGCCCCAGCATTTT.

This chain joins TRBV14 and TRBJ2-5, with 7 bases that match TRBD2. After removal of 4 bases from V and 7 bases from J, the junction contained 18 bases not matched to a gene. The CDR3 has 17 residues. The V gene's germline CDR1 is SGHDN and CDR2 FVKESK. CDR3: CASSPPLREGGSGTQYF. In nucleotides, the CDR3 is TGTGCCAGCAGCCCCCCCCTGCGCGAGGGAGGGTCAGGGACCCAGTACTTC. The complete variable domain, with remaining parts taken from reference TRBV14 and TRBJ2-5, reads EAGVTQFPSHSVIEKGQTVTLRCDPISGHDNLYWYRRVMGKEIKFLLHFVKESKQDESGMPNNRFLAERTGGTYSTLKVQPAELEDSGVYFCASSPPLREGGSGTQYFGPGTRLLVL.

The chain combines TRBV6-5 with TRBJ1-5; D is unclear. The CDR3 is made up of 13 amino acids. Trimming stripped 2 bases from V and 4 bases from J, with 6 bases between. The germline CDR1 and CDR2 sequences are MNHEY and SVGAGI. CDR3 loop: CASSYTRNQPQHF. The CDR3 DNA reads TGTGCCAGCAGTTACACGAGGAATCAGCCCCAGCATTTT.

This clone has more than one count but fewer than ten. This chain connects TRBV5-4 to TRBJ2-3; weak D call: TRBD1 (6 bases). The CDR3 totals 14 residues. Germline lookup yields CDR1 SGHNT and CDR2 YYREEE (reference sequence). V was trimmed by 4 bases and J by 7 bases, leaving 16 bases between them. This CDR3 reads CASSMGHSQYTQYF. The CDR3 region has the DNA TGTGCCAGCAGCATGGGACACTCACAGTATACGCAGTATTTT.

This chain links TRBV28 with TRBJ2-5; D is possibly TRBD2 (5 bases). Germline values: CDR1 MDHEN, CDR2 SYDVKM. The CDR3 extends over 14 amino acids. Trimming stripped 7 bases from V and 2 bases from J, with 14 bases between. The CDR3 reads CASKRSPGQETQYF. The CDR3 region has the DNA TGTGCCAGCAAAAGGTCCCCGGGACAAGAGACCCAGTACTTC.

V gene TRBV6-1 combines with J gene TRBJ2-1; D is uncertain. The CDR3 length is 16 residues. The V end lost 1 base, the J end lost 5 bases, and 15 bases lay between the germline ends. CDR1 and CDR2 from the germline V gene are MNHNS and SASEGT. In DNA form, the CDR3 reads TGTGCCAGCAGTGAAGGAACAAGAACAGCCGACAATGAGCAGTTCTTC. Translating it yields CASSEGTRTADNEQFF.

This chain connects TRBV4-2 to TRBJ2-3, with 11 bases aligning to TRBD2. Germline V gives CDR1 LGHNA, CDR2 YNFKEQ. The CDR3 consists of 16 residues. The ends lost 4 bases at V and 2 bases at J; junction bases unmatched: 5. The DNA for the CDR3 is TGTGCCAGCAGCCTTATGACTAGCGGGACCACAGATACGCAGTATTTT. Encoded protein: CASSLMTSGTTDTQYF.

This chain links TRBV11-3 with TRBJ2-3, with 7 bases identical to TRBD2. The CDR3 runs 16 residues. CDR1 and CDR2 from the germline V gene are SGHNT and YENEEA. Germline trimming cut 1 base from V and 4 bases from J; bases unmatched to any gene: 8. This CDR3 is CASSLGAGDGSDTQYF. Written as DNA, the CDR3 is TGTGCCAGCAGCTTAGGTGCGGGAGACGGGTCAGATACGCAGTATTTT.

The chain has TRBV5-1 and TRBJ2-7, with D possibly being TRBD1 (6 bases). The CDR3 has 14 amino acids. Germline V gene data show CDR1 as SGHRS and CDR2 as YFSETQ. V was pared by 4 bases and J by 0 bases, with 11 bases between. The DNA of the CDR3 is TGCGCCAGCAGCGGAACAGGGAGCTCCTACGAGCAGTACTTC. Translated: CASSGTGSSYEQYF.

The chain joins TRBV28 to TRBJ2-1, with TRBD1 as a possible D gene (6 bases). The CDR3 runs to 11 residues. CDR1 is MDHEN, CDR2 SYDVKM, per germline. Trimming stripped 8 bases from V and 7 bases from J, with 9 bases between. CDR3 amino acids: CASRTGNEQFF. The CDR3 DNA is TGTGCCAGCCGTACAGGGAATGAGCAGTTCTTC.

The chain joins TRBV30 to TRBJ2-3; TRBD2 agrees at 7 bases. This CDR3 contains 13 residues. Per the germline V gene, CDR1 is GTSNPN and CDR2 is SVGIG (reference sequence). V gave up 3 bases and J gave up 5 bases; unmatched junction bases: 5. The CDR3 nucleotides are TGTGCCTGGAGCCAGCGGGAAAGAGATACGCAGTATTTT. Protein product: CAWSQRERDTQYF.

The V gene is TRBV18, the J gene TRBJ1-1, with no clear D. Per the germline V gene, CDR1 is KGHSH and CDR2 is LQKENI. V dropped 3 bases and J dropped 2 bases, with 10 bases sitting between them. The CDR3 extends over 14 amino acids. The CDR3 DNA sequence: TGTGCCAGCTCACCTGCTACTGTTAACACTGAAGCTTTCTTT. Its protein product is CASSPATVNTEAFF. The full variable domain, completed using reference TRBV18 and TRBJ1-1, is NAGVMQNPRHLVRRRGQEARLRCSPMKGHSHVYWYRQLPEEGLKFMVYLQKENIIDESGMPKERFSAEFPKEGPSILRIQQVVRGDSAAYFCASSPATVNTEAFFGQGTRLTVV.

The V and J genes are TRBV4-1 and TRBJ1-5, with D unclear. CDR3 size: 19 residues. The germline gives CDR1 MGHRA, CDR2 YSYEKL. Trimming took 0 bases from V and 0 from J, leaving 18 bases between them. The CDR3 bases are TGCGCCAGCAGCCAAGAAAGTGGGTCGGGAGAATATAGCAATCAGCCCCAGCATTTT. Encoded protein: CASSQESGSGEYSNQPQHF.

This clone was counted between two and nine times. The CDR3 region is CASSDRGTQYF. As DNA, the CDR3 is TGCGCCAGCAGTGACAGGGGAACCCAGTACTTC. The rearrangement joins TRBV10-2 to TRBJ2-5; TRBD1 might be the D (6 bases). The germline CDR1 and CDR2 sequences are WSHSY and SAAADI. V was trimmed by 3 bases and J by 8 bases, leaving 7 bases between them. This CDR3 region has 11 residues.

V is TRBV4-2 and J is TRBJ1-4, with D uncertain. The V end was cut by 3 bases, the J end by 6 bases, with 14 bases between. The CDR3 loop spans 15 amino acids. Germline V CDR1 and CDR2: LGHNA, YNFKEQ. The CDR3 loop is CASSQPGVSHEKLFF. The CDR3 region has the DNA TGTGCCAGCAGCCAGCCCGGGGTTTCTCATGAAAAACTGTTTTTT.

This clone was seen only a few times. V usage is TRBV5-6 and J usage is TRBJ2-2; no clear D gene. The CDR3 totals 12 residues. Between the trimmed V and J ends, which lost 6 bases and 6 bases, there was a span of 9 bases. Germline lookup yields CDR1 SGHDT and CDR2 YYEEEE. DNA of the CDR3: TGTGCCAGCATGGCTAGTCCCGGGGAGCTGTTTTTT. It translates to CASMASPGELFF.

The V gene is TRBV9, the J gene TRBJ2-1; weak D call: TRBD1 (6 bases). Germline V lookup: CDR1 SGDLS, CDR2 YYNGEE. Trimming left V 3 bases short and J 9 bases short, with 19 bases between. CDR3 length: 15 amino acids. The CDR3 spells CASSAAGTRTSEQFF. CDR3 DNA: TGTGCCAGCAGCGCGGCCGGGACACGTACGAGTGAGCAGTTCTTC.

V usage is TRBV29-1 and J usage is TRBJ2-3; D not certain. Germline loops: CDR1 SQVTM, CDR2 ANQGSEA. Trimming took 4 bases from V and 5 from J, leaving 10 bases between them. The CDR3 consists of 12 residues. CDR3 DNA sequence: TGCAGCGTTGGGAGAACGATAGATACGCAGTATTTT. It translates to CSVGRTIDTQYF.

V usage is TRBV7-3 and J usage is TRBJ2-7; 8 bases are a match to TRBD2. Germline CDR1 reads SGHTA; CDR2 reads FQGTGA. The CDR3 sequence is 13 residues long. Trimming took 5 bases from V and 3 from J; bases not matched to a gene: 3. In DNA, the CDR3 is TGTGCCAGCAGCATGAGCGGGGGCTACGAGCAGTACTTC. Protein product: CASSMSGGYEQYF.

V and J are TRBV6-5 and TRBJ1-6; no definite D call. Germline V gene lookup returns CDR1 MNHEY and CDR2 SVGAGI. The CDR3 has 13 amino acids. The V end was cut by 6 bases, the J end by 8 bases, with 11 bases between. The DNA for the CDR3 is TGTGCCAGCAGGAGGGATTACGATTCACCCCTCCACTTT. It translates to CASRRDYDSPLHF.

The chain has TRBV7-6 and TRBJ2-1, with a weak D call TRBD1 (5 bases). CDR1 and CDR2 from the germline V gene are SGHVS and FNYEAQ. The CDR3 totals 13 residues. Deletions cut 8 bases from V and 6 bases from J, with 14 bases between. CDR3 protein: CASGADLGNEQFF. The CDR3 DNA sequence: TGTGCCAGCGGGGCGGACCTTGGCAATGAGCAGTTCTTC. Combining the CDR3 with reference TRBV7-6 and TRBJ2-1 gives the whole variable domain GAGVSQSPRYKVTKRGQDVALRCDPISGHVSLYWYRQALGQGPEFLTYFNYEAQQDKSGLPNDRFSAERPEGSISTLTIQRTEQRDSAMYRCASGADLGNEQFFGPGTRLTVL.

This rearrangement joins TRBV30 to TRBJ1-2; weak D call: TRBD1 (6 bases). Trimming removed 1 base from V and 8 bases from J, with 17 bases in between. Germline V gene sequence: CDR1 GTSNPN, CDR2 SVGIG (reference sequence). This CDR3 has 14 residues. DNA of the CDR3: TGTGCCTGGAGTGAAACAGGGCCCTTGAAAGGCTACACCTTC. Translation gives CAWSETGPLKGYTF.

The CDR3 sequence: CSAGGSPTQYF. The CDR3 nucleotides read TGCAGTGCTGGGGGCTCACCCACGCAGTATTTT. V is TRBV20-1 and J is TRBJ2-3; D is possibly TRBD1 (6 bases). Germline CDR1 is DFQATT and CDR2 is SNEGSKA (reference sequence). This CDR3 region has 11 residues. V lost 5 bases and J lost 9, with 12 bases in between.